The rows below give T cell receptor beta chains drawn from one sample of a study of T cells in Graves' hyperthyroidism and ophthalmopathy. MiXCR, run by TCRdb on the multiplex PCR reads, gives a single entry per CDR3 protein. The repertoire holds around 100,000 distinct CDR3 sequences, with roughly 50% as singletons. Sequenced input: blood. All receptors come from a man between 40 and 49 years old with Graves' hyperthyroidism. The conserved cysteine and the conserved F or W are not part of the CDR3 here.

v_gene	j_gene	CDR3aa
TRBV10-1	TRBJ2-1	ASSEWEEQF
TRBV20-1	TRBJ1-2	SARGTVVLYGYT
TRBV20-1	TRBJ2-2	SARGVSGRAYTGELF
TRBV7-8	TRBJ2-1	ASSHQGLATRSSYNEQF
TRBV7-2	TRBJ1-5	ASSLDRGGRPQH
TRBV2	TRBJ2-3	ASSDPVRGQGAGEQY
TRBV20-1	TRBJ2-7	SARDIERASSYKQY
TRBV15	TRBJ2-2	ATSRAGGFTGELF
TRBV5-4	TRBJ1-1	ASSFTGTLNTEAF
TRBV6-5	TRBJ1-3	ASRLQGFGNTIY
TRBV5-6	TRBJ2-3	ASSYSPAPDTQY